This T cell receptor (beta chain) was retrieved from a study of cytotoxic CD8 clonotypes in ibrutinib-treated CLL. T cells were sequenced at a targeted depth of 1 in 200,000 to 1 in 1 million. Profiling relied on immunoSEQ multiplex PCR, and the TCRdb table lists in-frame clones only, not all of them. The data contain 60,000 to 70,000 clones, 45% to 60% of them seen just once; the ten biggest clones take up roughly 14%. Germline CDR1 and CDR2: MNHNY and SVGAGI (reference sequence). V dropped 7 bases and J dropped 6 bases, with 19 bases sitting between them. The CDR3 sequence is 14 residues long. V is TRBV6-6 and J is TRBJ2-7; D possibly uses TRBD1 or TRBD2 (5 bases each). The sample was PBMCs, taken after 12 months of ibrutinib treatment. The TCR was taken from a human donor with chronic lymphocytic leukemia. The CDR3 coding sequence is TGTGCCAGCACAGCCTGGGACCGAGCACCCGAGCAGTACTTC. It codes for CASTAWDRAPEQYF.